The entry below gives a single T cell receptor beta chain sequence along with its context. Its matching antigen is unknown. This sequence may be a read error, since a much larger clone differs from it by one base. The library came from three nested PCR rounds adapted from ARM-PCR protocols. TCRdb reprocessed the multiplex PCR reads with MiXCR, giving one entry per CDR3 protein. In the table there are roughly 70,000 distinct CDR3 sequences, around 73% of which are singletons. This entry comes from a study of tumor and adjacent non-tumor tissue in lung cancer. Study overall: Patients comprised about eleven adenocarcinoma, a couple of squamous cell carcinoma and 1 small cell lung cancer.

The template was RNA from unsorted bulk tissue. Whole-study findings and limits: Compared with tumor, normal lung showed significantly lower TCR diversity. Patients with more diverse tumor TCRs had worse survival. Normal lung showed higher cumulative top 100 clone frequency than tumor.

The CDR3 has 13 amino acids. Trimming stripped 7 bases from V and 4 bases from J, with 8 bases between. Germline values: CDR1 SGHAT, CDR2 FQNNGV. The chain joins TRBV11-2 to TRBJ1-6; no firm D call. Sequences were obtained from lung tumor tissue. The source is a man between 60 and 70 years old with non-small cell lung cancer. Here the CDR3 reads CASTFDYNSPLHF. DNA for the CDR3: TGTGCCAGCACCTTTGATTATAATTCACCCCTCCACTTT.